The table lists the clone carrying this T cell receptor (beta chain) with many counts. The antigen is unknown. V was trimmed by 0 bases and J by 0 bases, leaving 19 bases between them. This CDR3 spans 20 amino acids. CDR1 is SGHRS, CDR2 YFSETQ, per germline. One entry per CDR3 protein results from TCRdb running MiXCR on the 5' RACE reads. The sample includes some 130,000 distinct CDR3 sequences, 5.5% to 7.5% of them seen just once. This sample was taken from a study of CD8 T cells in ankylosing spondylitis. Study outcomes and limitations: Characteristic, it appeared, of ankylosing spondylitis blood was a TCR beta motif of roughly eight highly homologous variants.

V gene TRBV5-1 combines with J gene TRBJ1-6; maybe TRBD1 (6 bases). The clonotype was recovered from a female donor with ankylosing spondylitis or in good health (not recorded which). The specimen sequenced was blood, either unsorted or a sorted T cell fraction (not recorded which). CDR3 DNA sequence: TGCGCCAGCAGCTTGGCCTCCGGGACAAGCAAGGGCTCCTATAATTCACCCCTCCACTTT. Translated, it gives CASSLASGTSKGSYNSPLHF.